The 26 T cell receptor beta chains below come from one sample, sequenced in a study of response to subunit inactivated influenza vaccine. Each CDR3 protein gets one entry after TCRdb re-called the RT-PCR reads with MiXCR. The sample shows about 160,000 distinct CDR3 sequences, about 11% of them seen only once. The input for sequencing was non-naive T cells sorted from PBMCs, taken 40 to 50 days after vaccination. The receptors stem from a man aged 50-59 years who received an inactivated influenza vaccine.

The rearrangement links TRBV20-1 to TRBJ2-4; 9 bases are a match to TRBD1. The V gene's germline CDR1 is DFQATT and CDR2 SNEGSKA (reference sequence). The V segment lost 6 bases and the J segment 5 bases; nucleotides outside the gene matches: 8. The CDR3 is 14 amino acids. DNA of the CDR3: TGCAGTGCCGAAGAACAGGGGGCCGAAAACATTCAGTACTTC. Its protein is CSAEEQGAENIQYF.

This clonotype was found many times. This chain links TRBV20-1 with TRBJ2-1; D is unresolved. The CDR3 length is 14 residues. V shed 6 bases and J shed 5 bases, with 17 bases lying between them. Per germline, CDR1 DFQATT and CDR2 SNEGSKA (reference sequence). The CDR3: CSATLAPIHNEQFF. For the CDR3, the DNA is TGCAGTGCCACATTGGCGCCTATTCACAATGAGCAGTTCTTC.

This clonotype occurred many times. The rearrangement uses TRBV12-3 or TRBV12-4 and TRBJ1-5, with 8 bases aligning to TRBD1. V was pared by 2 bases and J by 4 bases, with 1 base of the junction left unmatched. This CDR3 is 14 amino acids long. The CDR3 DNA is TGTGCCAGCAGTTTACGACAGGGGAATCAGCCCCAGCATTTT. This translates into CASSLRQGNQPQHF.

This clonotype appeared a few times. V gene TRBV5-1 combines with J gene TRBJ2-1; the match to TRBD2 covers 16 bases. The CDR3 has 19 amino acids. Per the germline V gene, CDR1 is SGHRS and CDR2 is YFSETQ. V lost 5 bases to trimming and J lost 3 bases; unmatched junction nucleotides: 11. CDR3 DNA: TGCGCCAGCAGAGTGATAGGGACTAGCGGGGGGGCCGGCTACAATGAGCAGTTCTTC. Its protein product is CASRVIGTSGGAGYNEQFF.

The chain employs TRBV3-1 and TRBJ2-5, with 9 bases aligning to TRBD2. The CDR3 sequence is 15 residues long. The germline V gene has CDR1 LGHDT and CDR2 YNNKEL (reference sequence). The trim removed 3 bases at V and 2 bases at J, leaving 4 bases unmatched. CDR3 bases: TGTGCCAGCAGCCATAGCGGGAGCAGACAAGAGACCCAGTACTTC. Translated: CASSHSGSRQETQYF.

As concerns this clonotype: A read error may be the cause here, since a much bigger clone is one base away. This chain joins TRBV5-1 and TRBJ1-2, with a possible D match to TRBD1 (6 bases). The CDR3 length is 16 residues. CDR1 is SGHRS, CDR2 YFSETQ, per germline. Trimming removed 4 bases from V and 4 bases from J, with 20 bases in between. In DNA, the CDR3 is TGCGCCAGCAGCCCTGGCGGGACATGGGGAATCTATGGCTACACCTTC. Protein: CASSPGGTWGIYGYTF.

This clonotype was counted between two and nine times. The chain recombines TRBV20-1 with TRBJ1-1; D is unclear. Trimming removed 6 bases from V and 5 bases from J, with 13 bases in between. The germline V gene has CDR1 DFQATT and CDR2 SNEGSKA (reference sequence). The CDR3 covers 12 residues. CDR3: CSARVGLTEAFF. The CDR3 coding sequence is TGCAGTGCCCGAGTGGGGTTGACTGAAGCTTTCTTT.

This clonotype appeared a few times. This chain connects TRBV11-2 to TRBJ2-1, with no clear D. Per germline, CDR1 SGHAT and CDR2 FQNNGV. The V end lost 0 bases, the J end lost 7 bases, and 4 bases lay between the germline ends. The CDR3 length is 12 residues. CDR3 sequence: CASSLDENEQFF. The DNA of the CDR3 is TGTGCCAGCAGCTTAGATGAGAATGAGCAGTTCTTC.

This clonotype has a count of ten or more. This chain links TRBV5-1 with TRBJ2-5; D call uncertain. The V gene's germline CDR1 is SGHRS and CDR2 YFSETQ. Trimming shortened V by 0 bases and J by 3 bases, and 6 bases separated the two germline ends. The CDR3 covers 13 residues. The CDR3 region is CASSLVAEETQYF. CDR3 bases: TGCGCCAGCAGCTTGGTTGCGGAAGAGACCCAGTACTTC.

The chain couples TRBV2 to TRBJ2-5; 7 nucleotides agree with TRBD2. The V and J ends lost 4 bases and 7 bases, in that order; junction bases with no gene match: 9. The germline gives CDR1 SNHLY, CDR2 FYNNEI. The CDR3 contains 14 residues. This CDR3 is CASSAGTTPPTQYF. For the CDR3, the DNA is TGTGCCAGCAGTGCCGGGACTACCCCTCCGACCCAGTACTTC.

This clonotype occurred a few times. Written as DNA, the CDR3 is TGTGCCAGCAGTTACCGCGGGAGGGCCCGCAATGAGCAGTTCTTC. Amino acids: CASSYRGRARNEQFF. The chain links TRBV6-5 to TRBJ2-1, with TRBD2 matching 9 bases. V trimming: 2 bases; J trimming: 6 bases; junction bases outside the gene matches: 5. This CDR3 is built from 15 residues. Germline V gives CDR1 MNHEY, CDR2 SVGAGI.

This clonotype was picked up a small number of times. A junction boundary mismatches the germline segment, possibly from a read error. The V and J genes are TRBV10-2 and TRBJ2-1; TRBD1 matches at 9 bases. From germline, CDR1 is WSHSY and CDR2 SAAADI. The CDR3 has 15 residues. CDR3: CATSNPGQGYFEQFF. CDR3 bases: TGCGCCACCAGTAATCCGGGACAGGGTTACTTTGAGCAGTTCTTC.

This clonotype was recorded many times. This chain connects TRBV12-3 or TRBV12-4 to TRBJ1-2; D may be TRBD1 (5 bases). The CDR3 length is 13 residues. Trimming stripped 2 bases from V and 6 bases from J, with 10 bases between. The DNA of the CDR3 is TGTGCCAGCAGTTTAAGCAGGGATGATGGCTACACCTTC. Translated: CASSLSRDDGYTF.

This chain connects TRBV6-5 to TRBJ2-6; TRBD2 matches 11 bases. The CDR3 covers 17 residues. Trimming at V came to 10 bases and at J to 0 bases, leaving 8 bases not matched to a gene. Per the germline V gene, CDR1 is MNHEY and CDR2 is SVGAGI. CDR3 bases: TGTGCCACCACGTTGACTAGCGGGGTCTCTGGGGCCAACGTCCTGACTTTC. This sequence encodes CATTLTSGVSGANVLTF.

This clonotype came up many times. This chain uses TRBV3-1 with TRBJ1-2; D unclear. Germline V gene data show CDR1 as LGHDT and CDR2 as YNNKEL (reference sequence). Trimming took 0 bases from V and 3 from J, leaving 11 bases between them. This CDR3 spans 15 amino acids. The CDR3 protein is CASSQDPKGYYGYTF. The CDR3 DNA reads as TGTGCCAGCAGCCAAGATCCCAAAGGGTACTATGGCTACACCTTC. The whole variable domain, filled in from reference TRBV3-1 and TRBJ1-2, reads DTAVSQTPKYLVTQMGNDKSIKCEQNLGHDTMYWYKQDSKKFLKIMFSYNNKELIINETVPNRFSPKSPDKAHLNLHINSLELGDSAVYFCASSQDPKGYYGYTFGSGTRLTVV.

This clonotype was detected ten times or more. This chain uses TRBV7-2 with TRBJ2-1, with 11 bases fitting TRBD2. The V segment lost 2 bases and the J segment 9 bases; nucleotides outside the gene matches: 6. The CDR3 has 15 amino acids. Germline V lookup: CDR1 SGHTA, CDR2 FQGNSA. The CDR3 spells CASSLTSGSTIEQFF. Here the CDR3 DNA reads TGTGCCAGCAGCTTAACTAGCGGGAGTACAATTGAGCAGTTCTTC.

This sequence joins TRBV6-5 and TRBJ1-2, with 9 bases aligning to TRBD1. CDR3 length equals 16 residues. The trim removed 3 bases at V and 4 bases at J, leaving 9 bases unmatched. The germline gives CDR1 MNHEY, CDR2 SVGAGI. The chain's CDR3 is CASSYLQGAPFYGYTF. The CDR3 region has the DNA TGTGCCAGCAGTTATCTACAGGGGGCCCCTTTCTATGGCTACACCTTC.

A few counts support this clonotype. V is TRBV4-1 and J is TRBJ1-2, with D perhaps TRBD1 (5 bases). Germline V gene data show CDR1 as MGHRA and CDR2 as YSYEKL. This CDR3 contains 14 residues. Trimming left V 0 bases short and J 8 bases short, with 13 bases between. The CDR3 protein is CASSQDGTIQGYTF. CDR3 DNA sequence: TGCGCCAGCAGCCAAGATGGGACCATCCAAGGCTACACCTTC.

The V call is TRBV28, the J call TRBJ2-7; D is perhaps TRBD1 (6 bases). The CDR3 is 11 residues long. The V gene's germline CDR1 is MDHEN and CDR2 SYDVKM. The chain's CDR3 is CVCRGQNEQYF. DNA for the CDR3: TGTGTGTGCAGGGGACAAAACGAGCAGTACTTC.

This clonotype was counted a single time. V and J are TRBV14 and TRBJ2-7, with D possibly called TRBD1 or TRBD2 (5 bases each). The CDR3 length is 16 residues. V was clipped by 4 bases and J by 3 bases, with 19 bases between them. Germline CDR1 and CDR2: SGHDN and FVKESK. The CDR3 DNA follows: TGTGCCAGCAGCCTCGTGGGGCAAGCGGACGTCTACGAGCAGTACTTC. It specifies CASSLVGQADVYEQYF.

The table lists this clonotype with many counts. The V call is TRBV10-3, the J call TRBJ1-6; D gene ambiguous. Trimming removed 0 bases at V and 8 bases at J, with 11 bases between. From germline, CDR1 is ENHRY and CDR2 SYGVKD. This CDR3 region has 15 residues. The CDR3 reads CAISESTLSDSPLHF. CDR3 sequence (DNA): TGTGCCATCAGTGAGTCGACCCTTTCTGATTCACCCCTCCACTTT.

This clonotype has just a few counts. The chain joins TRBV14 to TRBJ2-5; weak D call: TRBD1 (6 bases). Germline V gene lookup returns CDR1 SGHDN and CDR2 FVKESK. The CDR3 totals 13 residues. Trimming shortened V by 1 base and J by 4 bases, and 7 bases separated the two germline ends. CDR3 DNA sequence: TGTGCCAGCAGCCAAGGACAGGCAGAGACCCAGTACTTC. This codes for CASSQGQAETQYF.

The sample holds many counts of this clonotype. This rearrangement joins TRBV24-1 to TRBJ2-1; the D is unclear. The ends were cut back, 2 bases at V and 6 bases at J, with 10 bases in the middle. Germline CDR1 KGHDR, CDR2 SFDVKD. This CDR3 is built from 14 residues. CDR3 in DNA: TGTGCCACCAGTGATTCTTTCAGAGGCAATGAGCAGTTCTTC. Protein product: CATSDSFRGNEQFF.

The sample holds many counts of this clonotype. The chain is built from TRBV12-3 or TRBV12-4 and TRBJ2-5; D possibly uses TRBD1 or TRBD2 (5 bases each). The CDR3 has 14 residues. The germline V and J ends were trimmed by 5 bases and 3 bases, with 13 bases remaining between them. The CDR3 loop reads CASSRAGTEETQYF. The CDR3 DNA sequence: TGTGCCAGCAGTCGGGCCGGGACGGAAGAGACCCAGTACTTC.

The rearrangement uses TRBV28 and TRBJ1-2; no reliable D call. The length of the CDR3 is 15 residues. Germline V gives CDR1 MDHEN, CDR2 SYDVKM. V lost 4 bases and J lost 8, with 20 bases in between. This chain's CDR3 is CASSSTPDGARGYTF. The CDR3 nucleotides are TGTGCCAGCAGTTCAACCCCGGACGGTGCTAGGGGCTACACCTTC.

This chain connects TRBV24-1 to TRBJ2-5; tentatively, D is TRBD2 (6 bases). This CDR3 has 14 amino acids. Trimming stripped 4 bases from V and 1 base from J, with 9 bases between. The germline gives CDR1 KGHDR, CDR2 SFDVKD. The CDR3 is CATSEGGVQETQYF. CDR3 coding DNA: TGTGCCACCAGTGAGGGCGGGGTCCAAGAGACCCAGTACTTC.